Listed below are T cell receptor beta chains from one sample, sequenced in a study of shared clonotypes between healthy human individuals. Libraries were prepared by immunoSEQ multiplex PCR; TCRdb keeps only in-frame clonotypes and omits some of them. This sample carries just over 2,000,000 clones, over 85% of them seen once, and the ten largest clones take 0.13%. The sequencing sample was made of naive CD4+ T cells sorted from blood. The receptors come from a man aged 18 to 29 in good health. The conserved cysteine and the conserved F or W are not part of the CDR3 here.

14 TRBJ2-1 TRBV6-4 ASRGGGTSGSEEQF
14 TRBJ2-1 TRBV7-7 ASSTGLAGARNEQF
14 TRBJ2-7 TRBV6-6 ASSYSSGGRIYEQY
13 TRBJ1-4 TRBV10-3 AISEKWQGASKLF
12 TRBJ2-7 TRBV5-1 ASSLRGAYYEQY
11 TRBJ1-5 TRBV19 ATAGVANQPQH
13 TRBJ2-4 TRBV28 ASSSRGLRTNIQY
12 TRBJ2-7 TRBV19 ASSRTGVTYEQY
17 TRBJ2-1 TRBV4-1 ASSPGLAGGRSSYNEQF
13 TRBJ1-4 TRBV6-1 ASKDRGFVDEKLF
13 TRBJ1-6 TRBV18 ASSPEGQINSPLH
14 TRBJ2-4 TRBV6-5 ASSYSLHLAKNIQY
12 TRBJ2-5 TRBV6-1 ASSDGTQLTTQY
12 TRBJ1-2 TRBV21-1 ASSPRGGNYGYT
11 TRBJ2-1 TRBV5-1 ASSQGLANEQF
12 TRBJ2-1 TRBV7-2 ASSLDIVYNEQF
11 TRBJ1-5 TRBV18 ASSTMGVQPQH
14 TRBJ2-3 TRBV7-2 ASSPRGLAGGDTQY
9 TRBJ2-5 TRBV5-1 ASSLGQTQY
11 TRBJ1-1 TRBV6-5 ASSPQRYTEAF
13 TRBJ2-5 TRBV6-6 ASSYLGQGQETQY
11 TRBJ2-5 TRBV11-3 ASSGTDREVQY
12 TRBJ2-3 TRBV7-2 ASSLAVKTDTQY
10 TRBJ2-7 TRBV30 AWSVDVYEQY
13 TRBJ2-7 TRBV19 ASIRDRGFSYEQY
11 TRBJ2-4 TRBV6-1 ASNLDRKNIQY
10 TRBJ2-7 TRBV5-4 ASSLLGNEQY
12 TRBJ2-2 TRBV5-1 ASSTGFNTGELF
13 TRBJ2-7 TRBV7-2 ASSLALGGSYEQY
10 TRBJ1-5 TRBV2 ASSAGNQPQH
11 TRBJ2-1 TRBV10-3 AISEWSYNEQF
13 TRBJ2-2 TRBV7-2 ASSLIWGNTGELF
13 TRBJ2-1 TRBV5-1 ASSPTSGRANEQF
11 TRBJ1-4 TRBV2 ASRPWDREKLF
11 TRBJ1-2 TRBV6-1 ASSERPEYGYT
13 TRBJ1-2 TRBV19 ASSIFRGWDYGYT
14 TRBJ2-2 TRBV18 ASSPQGPGGTGELF
13 TRBJ2-7 TRBV11-2 ASSLDTRRSYEQY
12 TRBJ2-7 TRBV13 ASSLISPTYEQY
12 TRBJ2-7 TRBV25-1 ASSVAGGSREQY
13 TRBJ2-1 TRBV5-4 ASSGPGPGPNEQF
13 TRBJ2-1 TRBV9 ASSQTTTGNNEQF
12 TRBJ1-4 TRBV5-5 ASSPRRSNEKLF
11 TRBJ2-5 TRBV2 ASSYLRGETQY
15 TRBJ2-1 TRBV7-9 ASSPYLASGSVNEQF
14 TRBJ2-6 TRBV5-1 ASSSHYLPGANVLT
13 TRBJ2-7 TRBV10-3 AIRRTTGEAYEQY
14 TRBJ2-5 TRBV7-8 ASSFRLAGEGETQY
13 TRBJ2-4 TRBV5-4 ASSLGSDVKNIQY
10 TRBJ1-6 TRBV6-5 APGGDNSPLH
13 TRBJ1-6 TRBV2 ASSVSSSASSPLH
12 TRBJ1-5 TRBV2 ASCHETLGQPQH
12 TRBJ2-3 TRBV18 ASSPYAGGDTQY
13 TRBJ1-2 TRBV6-5 ASSRGDRGNYGYT
12 TRBJ2-7 TRBV7-8 ATTGGGSSYEQY
12 TRBJ2-5 TRBV6-6 ASSYSPQRETQY
14 TRBJ2-1 TRBV29-1 SVLGTSGQGYNEQF
14 TRBJ2-3 TRBV5-1 ASSLGGRSSADTQY
12 TRBJ2-7 TRBV11-2 ASSPLPGTYEQY